The 32 T cell receptor beta chains below were found in one sample sequenced in a study of Ad26.COV2.S vaccination and SARS-CoV-2 variants. The treatment: 15 to 20 received Ad26.COV2.S at low or high dose, single or two shots; 5 received placebo; per-sample allocation not given. At day 63 after the first vaccine or placebo injection, samples were drawn. Only in-frame clones appear in the TCRdb table, and some are missing; sequencing was by immunoSEQ multiplex PCR. The profile covers a few hundred thousand clones, with about 89% appearing a single time and about 2% taken by the ten largest. The specimen was peripheral blood, collected in a trial of Ad26.COV2.S vaccine versus placebo. These receptors were obtained from a person aged 18-65 years who received the Ad26.COV2.S COVID-19 vaccine or a placebo.

This clone showed up just a few times. The gene calls are TRBV7-9 and TRBJ1-5, with 7 bases fitting TRBD1. V gave up 5 bases and J gave up 1 base; unmatched junction bases: 2. This CDR3 is built from 14 residues. CDR1 SEHNR and CDR2 FQNEAQ come from the germline V gene (reference sequence). This CDR3 is CASSQGQSNQPQHF. The CDR3 nucleotides are TGTGCCAGCAGCCAGGGACAGAGCAATCAGCCCCAGCATTTT.

The chain joins TRBV30 to TRBJ2-1, with a weak D call TRBD2 (6 bases). Trimming shortened V by 0 bases and J by 6 bases, and 15 bases separated the two germline ends. The length of the CDR3 is 15 residues. Per germline, CDR1 GTSNPN and CDR2 SVGIG (reference sequence). In nucleotides, the CDR3 is TGTGCCTGGAGTGTAGGGGCGGGGATCGGCAATGAGCAGTTCTTC. It yields the protein CAWSVGAGIGNEQFF. Using reference TRBV30 and TRBJ2-1 for the parts outside the CDR3, the full variable domain is SQTIHQWPATLVQPVGSPLSLECTVEGTSNPNLYWYRQAAGRGLQLLFYSVGIGQISSEVPQNLSASRPQDRQFILSSKKLLLSDSGFYLCAWSVGAGIGNEQFFGPGTRLTVL.

In nucleotides, the CDR3 is TGTGCCAGCAGCTTATGGGGCAGGGAAGACGAGCAGTACTTC. Encoded protein: CASSLWGREDEQYF. The V and J genes are TRBV7-8 and TRBJ2-7, with D possibly matching TRBD1 (5 bases). Per germline, CDR1 SGHVS and CDR2 FQNEAQ. V dropped 2 bases and J dropped 5 bases, with 13 bases sitting between them. The CDR3 totals 14 residues.

The CDR3 nucleotides read TGTGCCAGCAGCCCAAACCTTGGACAGAGGCCTGGCGAGCAGTACTTC. Amino acid sequence: CASSPNLGQRPGEQYF. V and J are TRBV11-2 and TRBJ2-7, with a possible D match to TRBD1 (6 bases). With 5 bases removed from V and 6 bases from J, the gap between germline ends came to 23 bases. The CDR3 length is 16 residues. Germline V gives CDR1 SGHAT, CDR2 FQNNGV.

The V gene is TRBV9, the J gene TRBJ2-7; D might be TRBD1 (5 bases). The CDR3 is made up of 14 amino acids. The germline V gene encodes CDR1 SGDLS and CDR2 YYNGEE. V was trimmed by 0 bases and J by 2 bases, leaving 9 bases between them. In DNA, the CDR3 is TGTGCCAGCAGCGTAGCTGCAGGGCCCTACGAGCAGTACTTC. Translated, it gives CASSVAAGPYEQYF.

The chain combines TRBV10-3 with TRBJ1-5, with D maybe TRBD1 (5 bases). Trimming removed 8 bases at V and 4 bases at J, with 6 bases between. The CDR3 has 11 residues. Germline V CDR1 and CDR2: ENHRY, SYGVKD. The CDR3 spells CAIGGNQPQHF. The CDR3, as DNA: TGTGCCATCGGGGGAAATCAGCCCCAGCATTTT.

The chain joins TRBV13 to TRBJ2-1; 7 nucleotides agree with TRBD2. Losses at the gene ends were 1 base for V and 4 bases for J; bases not matched to a gene: 4. This CDR3 comprises 15 residues. The germline V gene encodes CDR1 PRHDT and CDR2 FYEKMQ (reference sequence). The CDR3 reads CASSLVSGPYNEQFF. The DNA for the CDR3 is TGTGCCAGCAGCTTAGTTAGCGGGCCGTACAATGAGCAGTTCTTC.

The DNA for the CDR3 is TGTGCCAGCAGCACTCGTGGGGGGGGTAGCAATCAGCCCCAGCATTTT. As protein: CASSTRGGGSNQPQHF. The chain joins TRBV2 to TRBJ1-5, with TRBD1 as a possible D gene (5 bases). With 6 bases removed from V and 0 bases from J, the gap between germline ends came to 15 bases. Germline V gene data show CDR1 as SNHLY and CDR2 as FYNNEI. The CDR3 has 16 amino acids.

CDR3 amino acids: CASSQGGGESYEQYF. CDR3 in DNA: TGCGCCAGCAGCCAAGGAGGAGGGGAATCCTACGAGCAGTACTTC. The V and J genes are TRBV4-1 and TRBJ2-7, with D perhaps matching TRBD2 (6 bases). Trimming cost V 1 base and J 1 base, with 11 bases left between them. The CDR3 totals 15 residues. CDR1 MGHRA and CDR2 YSYEKL come from the germline V gene.

V gene TRBV5-4 combines with J gene TRBJ2-5, with 9 positions matching TRBD2. This CDR3 is 15 amino acids long. V trimming: 5 bases; J trimming: 2 bases; junction bases outside the gene matches: 7. Germline CDR1 SGHNT, CDR2 YYREEE (reference sequence). In DNA form, the CDR3 reads TGTGCCAGCAGGGTCAGGCGGGAGGGTCAAGAGACCCAGTACTTC. It specifies CASRVRREGQETQYF.

This chain uses TRBV12-3 or TRBV12-4 with TRBJ2-1; unclear D gene. V gave up 2 bases and J gave up 4 bases, with 3 bases separating them. This CDR3 contains 12 residues. CDR3 loop: CASSLTYNEQFF. The CDR3 DNA reads TGTGCCAGCAGTTTAACGTACAATGAGCAGTTCTTC.

V gene TRBV28 combines with J gene TRBJ1-1; no firm D call. The CDR3 covers 11 residues. Germline-derived CDR1 and CDR2 are MDHEN and SYDVKM. V was shortened by 3 bases and J by 7 bases, with 6 bases between the two germline ends. CDR3: CASSLDGEAFF. The DNA of the CDR3 is TGTGCCAGCAGTTTGGACGGTGAAGCTTTCTTT.

Worth noting for this clone: Other nucleotide sequences from this sample produce the same CDR3. The chain carries TRBV18 and TRBJ1-6; 9 bases agree with TRBD1. Germline CDR1 reads KGHSH; CDR2 reads LQKENI. J was trimmed by 7 bases and V by 3 bases; bases with no gene match: 1. The CDR3 has 14 amino acids. CDR3 nucleotide sequence: TGTGCCAGCTCACCGGGACAGGGAAATTCACCCCTCCACTTT. Residues: CASSPGQGNSPLHF.

Points on this clone: At one end, the junction sequence differs from germline, possibly due to a read error. CDR3 bases: TGTGCCAGCAGTTTAGCAACAGGGTCGCACAATCAGCCCCAGCATTTT. Its protein product is CASSLATGSHNQPQHF. The chain has TRBV7-2 and TRBJ1-5; TRBD1 might be the D (6 bases). The V gene's germline CDR1 is SGHTA and CDR2 FQGNSA. This CDR3 comprises 16 residues.

This chain uses TRBV19 with TRBJ2-3; 10 bases match TRBD2. Trimming at V came to 5 bases and at J to 7 bases, leaving 9 bases not matched to a gene. Looked up from germline, CDR1 is LNHDA and CDR2 is SQIVND (reference sequence). This CDR3 is 15 amino acids long. CDR3 in amino acids: CASSGLAAAGNTQYF. As DNA, the CDR3 is TGTGCCAGTAGTGGACTAGCGGCAGCGGGGAATACGCAGTATTTT.

As concerns this clone: A read error may produce the germline difference seen at one junction end. The rearrangement uses TRBV2 and TRBJ2-7, with TRBD2 matching 7 bases. The CDR3 length is 14 residues. The germline gives CDR1 SNHLY, CDR2 FYNNEI. The CDR3 DNA reads TGTGCCATCAGTGCGGCGTCTAGCGGCTACGAGCAGTACTTC. Amino acid sequence: CAISAASSGYEQYF. Combining the CDR3 with reference TRBV2 and TRBJ2-7 gives the whole variable domain EPEVTQTPSHQVTQMGQEVILRCVPISNHLYFYWYRQILGQKVEFLVSFYNNEISEKSEIFDDQFSVERPDGSNFTLKIRSTKLEDSAMYFCAISAASSGYEQYFGPGTRLTVT.

V is TRBV29-1 and J is TRBJ2-7; TRBD1 matches 9 bases. The V and J ends lost 7 bases and 7 bases, in that order; junction bases with no gene match: 11. CDR3 length equals 13 residues. The V gene's germline CDR1 is SQVTM and CDR2 ANQGSEA. The CDR3 sequence is CSGSQGAATEQYF. CDR3 DNA: TGCAGCGGTTCACAGGGGGCCGCCACGGAGCAGTACTTC.

The chain combines TRBV15 with TRBJ2-5; TRBD2 aligns across 7 bases. This CDR3 is 14 amino acids long. The V segment lost 4 bases and the J segment 5 bases; nucleotides outside the gene matches: 7. From germline, CDR1 is LNHNV and CDR2 YYDKDF (reference sequence). This CDR3 is CATSTTGGGETQYF. For the CDR3, the DNA is TGTGCCACCAGCACAACTGGGGGAGGGGAGACCCAGTACTTC.

Written as DNA, the CDR3 is TGTGCCAGCAGTCACGGACAGGGGACCTACGAGCAGTACTTC. Amino acids: CASSHGQGTYEQYF. The rearrangement joins TRBV27 to TRBJ2-7, with 9 bases matching TRBD1. Germline CDR1 is MNHEY and CDR2 is SMNVEV (reference sequence). The CDR3 runs 14 residues. Germline trimming cut 5 bases from V and 2 bases from J; bases unmatched to any gene: 4.

The V and J genes are TRBV5-5 and TRBJ1-4; D is unresolved. CDR1 and CDR2 (germline): SGHKS, YYEKEE (reference sequence). Trimming stripped 0 bases from V and 8 bases from J, with 14 bases between. The CDR3 is 15 residues long. Here the CDR3 DNA reads TGTGCCAGCAGCTTGGACGGGGTCCATCAGGAAAAACTGTTTTTT. Translating it yields CASSLDGVHQEKLFF.

The chain employs TRBV19 and TRBJ2-7; unclear D gene. In germline, CDR1 is LNHDA, CDR2 SQIVND (reference sequence). V was clipped by 4 bases and J by 2 bases, with 6 bases between them. The CDR3 covers 12 residues. CDR3 protein: CASSTYPYEQYF. The CDR3 nucleotides are TGTGCCAGTAGTACTTACCCCTACGAGCAGTACTTC.

The V call is TRBV5-6, the J call TRBJ2-1; 14 positions agree with TRBD2. V lost 1 base, J lost 8 bases, and 5 bases stayed unmatched. CDR1 and CDR2 (germline): SGHDT, YYEEEE. This CDR3 contains 16 residues. The CDR3 region is CASSLRGLAGGDEQFF. CDR3 nucleotide sequence: TGTGCCAGCAGCTTGCGCGGACTAGCGGGGGGTGATGAGCAGTTCTTC. The full variable domain, its missing parts supplied by reference TRBV5-6 and TRBJ2-1, is DAGVTQSPTHLIKTRGQQVTLRCSPKSGHDTVSWYQQALGQGPQFIFQYYEEEERQRGNFPDRFSGHQFPNYSSELNVNALLLGDSALYLCASSLRGLAGGDEQFFGPGTRLTVL.

The gene calls are TRBV19 and TRBJ1-2, with D possibly being TRBD1 (5 bases). Per the germline V gene, CDR1 is LNHDA and CDR2 is SQIVND (reference sequence). V lost 3 bases, J lost 4 bases, and 15 bases lay in between. This CDR3 has 15 amino acids. The CDR3 spells CASSMSQGSSYGYTF. In nucleotides, the CDR3 is TGTGCCAGTAGTATGAGTCAGGGTTCGTCCTATGGCTACACCTTC.

This clone was observed a single time. The V gene is TRBV2, the J gene TRBJ2-5; weak D call: TRBD2 (6 bases). The V end lost 4 bases, the J end lost 0 bases, and 15 bases lay between the germline ends. Per germline, CDR1 SNHLY and CDR2 FYNNEI. This CDR3 contains 16 residues. The CDR3 region is CASSGGERVNQETQYF. In DNA form, the CDR3 reads TGTGCCAGCAGTGGGGGGGAACGGGTCAACCAAGAGACCCAGTACTTC.

The chain has TRBV19 and TRBJ2-3; TRBD2 matches 8 bases. Germline values: CDR1 LNHDA, CDR2 SQIVND (reference sequence). With V trimmed by 2 bases and J by 5 bases, 12 bases remained unmatched. This CDR3 is 17 amino acids long. This chain's CDR3 is CASSISGREAWGDTQYF. In nucleotides, the CDR3 is TGTGCCAGTAGTATATCCGGGAGGGAGGCATGGGGAGATACGCAGTATTTT.

V is TRBV18 and J is TRBJ1-1; the D gene is possibly TRBD1 (5 bases). Between the trimmed V and J ends, which lost 2 bases and 11 bases, there was a span of 18 bases. This CDR3 has 14 residues. CDR1 and CDR2 (germline): KGHSH, LQKENI. The CDR3 DNA reads as TGTGCCAGCTCACCAGTCTCGGGGGGTTCGGTCGCTTTCTTT. It is translated as CASSPVSGGSVAFF.

CDR3 sequence reads: CATSTGDRGVSNQPQHF. CDR3 DNA: TGTGCCACCAGTACAGGGGACAGAGGTGTGAGCAATCAGCCCCAGCATTTT. The chain recombines TRBV24-1 with TRBJ1-5; 7 bases are shared with TRBD1. CDR3 length: 17 amino acids. Germline V gene lookup returns CDR1 KGHDR and CDR2 SFDVKD. The V segment lost 6 bases and the J segment 1 base; nucleotides outside the gene matches: 11.

This rearrangement joins TRBV29-1 to TRBJ2-2; no firm D call. The CDR3 sequence is 13 residues long. Looked up from germline, CDR1 is SQVTM and CDR2 is ANQGSEA. With 4 bases removed from V and 2 bases from J, the gap between germline ends came to 8 bases. CDR3 residues: CSVGSVNTGELFF. In DNA, the CDR3 is TGCAGCGTTGGATCGGTTAACACCGGGGAGCTGTTTTTT.

This chain connects TRBV21-1 to TRBJ1-2; the table's D gene call, TRBD1, was not cross checked with the DNA. TRBV21-1 is annotated as a pseudogene. This CDR3 has 15 amino acids. This CDR3 reads CASTNRGTLNYGYTF. The CDR3 nucleotides read TGTGCCAGCACTAACAGGGGGACCCTTAACTATGGCTACACCTTC.

CDR3: CASSPTSPQETQYF. The CDR3 coding sequence is TGCGCCAGCAGCCCGACTAGCCCCCAAGAGACCCAGTACTTC. The V call is TRBV5-1, the J call TRBJ2-5, with 7 bases matching TRBD2. This CDR3 has 14 amino acids. CDR1 is SGHRS, CDR2 YFSETQ, per germline. Trimming cost V 4 bases and J 1 base; bases outside gene matches: 4.

The chain couples TRBV2 to TRBJ1-2; 8 bases map to TRBD1. The CDR3 has 13 amino acids. V was pared by 8 bases and J by 2 bases, with 4 bases of the junction left unmatched. Germline V gene lookup returns CDR1 SNHLY and CDR2 FYNNEI. The CDR3 spells CASGGDRNYGYTF. As DNA, the CDR3 is TGTGCCAGCGGTGGGGACAGGAACTATGGCTACACCTTC. Combining the CDR3 with reference TRBV2 and TRBJ1-2 gives the whole variable domain EPEVTQTPSHQVTQMGQEVILRCVPISNHLYFYWYRQILGQKVEFLVSFYNNEISEKSEIFDDQFSVERPDGSNFTLKIRSTKLEDSAMYFCASGGDRNYGYTFGSGTRLTVV.

The V and J genes are TRBV5-4 and TRBJ2-1; D may be TRBD1 (5 bases). The CDR3 totals 17 residues. V gave up 3 bases and J gave up 2 bases, with 18 bases separating them. Germline values: CDR1 SGHNT, CDR2 YYREEE (reference sequence). The CDR3 DNA follows: TGTGCCAGCAGCTGGAGCATGACAGAGCCCGCCTACAATGAGCAGTTCTTC. This translates into CASSWSMTEPAYNEQFF.